This section outlines one T cell receptor (beta chain) sequence together with its context. Original data processing: Researchers report that nucleated cell counts were estimated from reference gene primer amplification. This table comes from immunoSEQ multiplex PCR, and its TCRdb copy is limited to in-frame clones, with some not included. V, J and clone size reflect that table, while D and trimming were determined from the DNA. The data show about 140,000 clones, 84% seen once. These data originate in a study of blood T cell repertoires in COVID-19. Ages ranged from about 18 to 89 years, with residence in 24 US areas. Participants' reported clinical history set cohort assignment. The germline V gene encodes CDR1 SGDLS and CDR2 YYNGEE. This CDR3 has 19 amino acids. J lost 3 bases, V lost 3 bases, and 17 bases had no gene match.

The TCR comes from a middle-aged man with acute COVID-19. This chain connects TRBV9 to TRBJ2-5, with 10 bases lining up with TRBD1. Material: PBMCs or T cells enriched from blood (not recorded which). The CDR3 region has the DNA TGTGCCAGCAGCGCCTCATCTCGCGGGACAGGGGACGAGAAAGAGACCCAGTACTTC. Protein product: CASSASSRGTGDEKETQYF. The whole variable domain, filled in from reference TRBV9 and TRBJ2-5, reads DSGVTQTPKHLITATGQRVTLRCSPRSGDLSVYWYQQSLDQGLQFLIQYYNGEERAKGNILERFSAQQFPDLHSELNLSSLELGDSALYFCASSASSRGTGDEKETQYFGPGTRLLVL.